The TCR beta chain described here comes from a study of T cell repertoires in ileal Crohn's disease. Study in general: Thiopurines (about 10) or anti-TNF agents (around 17) were given postoperatively to about half.

This CDR3 region has 13 residues. The V gene end was trimmed by 4 bases and the J gene end by 4 bases; junction bases not matched to a gene: 2. Germline CDR1 MGHDK, CDR2 SYGVNS. The method was immunoSEQ multiplex PCR; TCRdb's version includes in-frame clones alone and lacks a portion of them. The sample records some 15,000 clones, roughly three quarters being singletons. Turning to this clone: The antigen is undetermined.

Time point given: neoterminal ileum biopsy at postoperative endoscopy, about 6 months after surgery. General study results and limits: Active smokers at surgery had more clonal expansions than non-smokers.

The chain combines TRBV25-1 with TRBJ1-1; 8 bases line up with TRBD1. This sequence was found in an adult with Crohn's disease. The sequencing sample was made of ileal tissue. This CDR3 is CASSAQGATEAFF. The CDR3 DNA reads TGTGCCAGCAGTGCCCAGGGGGCCACTGAAGCTTTCTTT.